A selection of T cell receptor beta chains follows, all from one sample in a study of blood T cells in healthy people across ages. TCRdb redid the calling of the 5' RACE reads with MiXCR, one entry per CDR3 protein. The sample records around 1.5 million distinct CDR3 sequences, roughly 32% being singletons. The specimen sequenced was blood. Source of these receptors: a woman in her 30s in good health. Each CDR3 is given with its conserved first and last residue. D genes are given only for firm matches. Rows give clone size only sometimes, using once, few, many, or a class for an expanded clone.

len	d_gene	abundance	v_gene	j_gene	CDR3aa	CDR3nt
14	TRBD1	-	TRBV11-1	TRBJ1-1	CASRPDRGQTEAFF	TGTGCCAGCAGACCGGACAGGGGGCAGACTGAAGCTTTCTTT
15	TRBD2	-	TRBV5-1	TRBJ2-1	CASSLGTRIINEQFF	TGCGCCAGCAGCCTGGGGACTAGGATTATCAATGAGCAGTTCTTC
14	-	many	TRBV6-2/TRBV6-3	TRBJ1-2	CASSYRQGGYGYTF	TGTGCCAGCAGTTACCGGCAGGGCGGCTATGGCTACACCTTC
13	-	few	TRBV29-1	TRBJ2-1	CSVGFGSGDPQFF	TGCAGCGTTGGATTTGGTTCGGGAGATCCGCAGTTCTTC
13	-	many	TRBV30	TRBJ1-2	CAWATGGSYGYTF	TGTGCCTGGGCGACTGGGGGATCCTATGGCTACACCTTC
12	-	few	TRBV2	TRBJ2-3	CASRDVTDTQYF	TGTGCCAGCAGGGATGTCACAGATACGCAGTATTTT
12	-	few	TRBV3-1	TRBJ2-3	CASSRLEDTQYF	TGTGCCAGCAGCCGACTAGAGGATACGCAGTATTTT
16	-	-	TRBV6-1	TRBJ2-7	CASSDQKEIWSYEQYF	TGTGCCAGCAGTGATCAAAAGGAAATCTGGAGCTACGAGCAGTACTTC
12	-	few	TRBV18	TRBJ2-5	CAGGSGQETQYF	TGTGCTGGGGGCAGCGGTCAAGAGACCCAGTACTTC
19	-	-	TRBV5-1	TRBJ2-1	CASSLGGGPIRSSYNEQFF	TGCGCCAGCAGTCTAGGGGGAGGGCCGATAAGGAGCTCCTACAATGAGCAGTTCTTC
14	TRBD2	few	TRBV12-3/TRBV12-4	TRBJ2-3	CASRPAGGPDTQYF	TGTGCCAGCAGACCAGCGGGGGGCCCCGATACGCAGTATTTT
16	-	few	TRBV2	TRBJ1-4	CASSDRQLGRNEKLFF	TGTGCCAGCAGCGACCGACAGCTTGGACGCAATGAAAAACTGTTTTTT
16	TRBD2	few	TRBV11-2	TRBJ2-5	CASSSLAGGAQETQYF	TGTGCCAGCAGCTCGTTAGCGGGGGGGGCCCAAGAGACCCAGTACTTC
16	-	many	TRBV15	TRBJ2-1	CATSSAPRDEHNEQFF	TGTGCCACCAGCAGTGCCCCCCGGGACGAACACAATGAGCAGTTCTTC
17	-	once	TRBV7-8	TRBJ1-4	CASSLDSMRATNEKLFF	TGTGCCAGCAGCTTAGATTCCATGCGTGCAACTAATGAAAAACTGTTTTTT
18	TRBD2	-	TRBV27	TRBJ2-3	CASSPEILAGVRTDTQYF	TGTGCCAGCAGTCCCGAGATCCTAGCGGGAGTAAGGACAGATACGCAGTATTTT
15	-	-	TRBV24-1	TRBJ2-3	CATSDPHGGVDTQYF	TGTGCCACCAGTGACCCGCACGGGGGTGTGGATACGCAGTATTTT
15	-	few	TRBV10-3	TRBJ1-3	CAISLGTLTGNTIYF	TGTGCCATCAGTCTAGGGACACTTACTGGAAACACCATATATTTT
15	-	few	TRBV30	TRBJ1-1	CAWSTRRPPNTEAFF	TGTGCCTGGAGTACAAGAAGGCCCCCGAACACTGAAGCTTTCTTT
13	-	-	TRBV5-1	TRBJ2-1	CASTLDVVNGQVF	TGCGCCAGCACCTTGGATGTCGTCAATGGGCAGGTCTTC
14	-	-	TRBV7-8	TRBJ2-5	CASSLEEGVETQYF	TGTGCCAGCAGCTTAGAGGAGGGGGTGGAGACCCAGTACTTC
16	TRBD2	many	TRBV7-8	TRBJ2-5	CASSFNSGGAEETQYF	TGTGCCAGCAGCTTTAATAGCGGGGGGGCTGAAGAGACCCAGTACTTC
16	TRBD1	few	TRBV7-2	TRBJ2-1	CASSHWTGLFSNEQFF	TGTGCCAGCAGCCACTGGACAGGACTTTTCAGCAATGAGCAGTTCTTC
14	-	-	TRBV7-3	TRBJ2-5	CASSQGHDRQTQYF	TGTGCCAGCAGCCAAGGACATGACCGGCAGACCCAGTACTTC
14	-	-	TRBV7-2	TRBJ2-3	CASSVFVKTDTQYF	TGTGCCAGCTCCGTATTCGTAAAGACAGATACGCAGTATTTT
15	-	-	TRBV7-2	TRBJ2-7	CASSLVGTEVYEQYF	TGTGCCAGCAGCCTCGTAGGGACGGAAGTCTACGAGCAGTACTTC
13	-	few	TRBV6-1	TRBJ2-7	CASGFGQYYEQYF	TGTGCCAGTGGTTTTGGACAATACTACGAGCAGTACTTC
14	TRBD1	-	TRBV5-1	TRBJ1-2	CASRRDRGVFGYTF	TGCGCCAGCAGAAGGGACAGGGGAGTTTTCGGCTACACCTTC
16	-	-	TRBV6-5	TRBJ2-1	CASSYSRSIFYNEQFF	TGTGCCAGCAGTTACTCCAGGTCTATCTTCTACAATGAGCAGTTCTTC
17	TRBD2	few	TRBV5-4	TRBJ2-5	CASSILKREGRQETQYF	TGTGCCAGCAGCATCCTTAAGCGGGAGGGCCGTCAAGAGACCCAGTACTTC
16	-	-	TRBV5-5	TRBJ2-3	CASSLDSGLGTDTQYF	TGTGCCAGCAGCTTGGATTCTGGGTTGGGCACAGATACGCAGTATTTT
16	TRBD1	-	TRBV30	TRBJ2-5	CAWSPQTGKFGETQYF	TGTGCCTGGAGTCCCCAGACAGGGAAGTTTGGGGAGACCCAGTACTTC
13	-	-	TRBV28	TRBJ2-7	CATRVRPSYEQYF	TGTGCCACAAGGGTAAGGCCGTCCTACGAGCAGTACTTC
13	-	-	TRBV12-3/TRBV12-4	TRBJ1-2	CASSPWPGNGYTF	TGTGCCAGCAGTCCTTGGCCAGGGAATGGCTACACCTTC
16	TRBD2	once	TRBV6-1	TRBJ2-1	CANKIGVAGTYNEQFF	TGTGCCAACAAGATAGGGGTAGCGGGGACCTACAATGAGCAGTTCTTC
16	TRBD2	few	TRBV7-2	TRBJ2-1	CASSDPVLAGVFEQFF	TGTGCCAGCAGCGATCCCGTGCTAGCGGGAGTGTTTGAGCAGTTCTTC
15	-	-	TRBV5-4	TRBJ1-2	CASSAPNGSIYGYTF	TGTGCCAGCAGCGCACCGAACGGATCCATCTATGGCTACACCTTC
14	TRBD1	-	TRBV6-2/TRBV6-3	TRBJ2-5	CASDQDRGSREQYF	TGTGCCAGCGACCAAGACAGGGGATCGAGGGAGCAGTACTTC
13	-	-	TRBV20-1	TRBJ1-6	CSGWTDSNSPLHF	TGCAGTGGATGGACAGACAGTAATTCACCCCTCCACTTT
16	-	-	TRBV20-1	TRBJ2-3	CSARARRFTLTDTQYF	TGCAGTGCTAGAGCGCGGAGGTTTACACTCACAGATACGCAGTATTTT
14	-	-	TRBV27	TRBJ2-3	CASSPYVGSDTQYF	TGTGCCAGCAGCCCCTATGTGGGATCAGATACGCAGTATTTT
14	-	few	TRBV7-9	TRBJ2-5	CASSLFSYQETQYF	TGTGCCAGCAGCTTATTTAGCTACCAAGAGACCCAGTACTTC
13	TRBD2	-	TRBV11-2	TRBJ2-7	CASRSQQEGGEYF	TGTGCCAGCAGATCCCAGCAAGAGGGAGGGGAGTACTTC
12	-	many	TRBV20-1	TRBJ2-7	CSASEDAYEQYF	TGCAGTGCTAGTGAGGACGCGTACGAGCAGTACTTC
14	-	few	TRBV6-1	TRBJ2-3	CASSQIIRTDTQYF	TGTGCCAGCAGCCAGATCATACGAACAGATACGCAGTATTTT
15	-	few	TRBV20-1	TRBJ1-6	CSARDYWAVESPLHF	TGCAGTGCTAGAGATTATTGGGCGGTCGAATCACCCCTCCACTTT
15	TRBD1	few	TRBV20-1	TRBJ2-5	CSVSEAGTGGETQYF	TGCAGTGTCTCGGAAGCCGGGACAGGGGGGGAGACCCAGTACTTC